Below, 2 T cell receptor beta chains from the same sample are listed, as sequenced in a study of shared clonotypes between healthy human individuals. Some clones are missing from TCRdb's copy, which holds only in-frame ones; the method was immunoSEQ multiplex PCR. The table lists some 1 million clones, more than 65% of them singletons. The sequenced sample was memory CD4+ T cells sorted from blood. Documented subset: CD45RA-negative fraction. These receptors all come from a man in his late teens or twenties in good health.

This clone was observed once. The chain is built from TRBV28 and TRBJ1-5, with 7 bases fitting TRBD1. Germline V lookup: CDR1 MDHEN, CDR2 SYDVKM. The V gene end was trimmed by 4 bases and the J gene end by 5 bases; junction bases not matched to a gene: 5. There are 14 residues in the CDR3. The CDR3 sequence is CASSSGGADQPQHF. CDR3 sequence (DNA): TGTGCCAGCAGTTCAGGGGGAGCGGATCAGCCCCAGCATTTT.

This clone was detected only a few times. V and J are TRBV28 and TRBJ1-4, with 10 bases matching TRBD1. Germline V gene lookup returns CDR1 MDHEN and CDR2 SYDVKM. After removal of 3 bases from V and 8 bases from J, the junction contained 6 bases not matched to a gene. CDR3 length equals 15 residues. The CDR3 loop is CASSLRQGAGEKLFF. The CDR3 DNA reads as TGTGCCAGCAGTTTGAGACAGGGGGCGGGGGAAAAACTGTTTTTT.